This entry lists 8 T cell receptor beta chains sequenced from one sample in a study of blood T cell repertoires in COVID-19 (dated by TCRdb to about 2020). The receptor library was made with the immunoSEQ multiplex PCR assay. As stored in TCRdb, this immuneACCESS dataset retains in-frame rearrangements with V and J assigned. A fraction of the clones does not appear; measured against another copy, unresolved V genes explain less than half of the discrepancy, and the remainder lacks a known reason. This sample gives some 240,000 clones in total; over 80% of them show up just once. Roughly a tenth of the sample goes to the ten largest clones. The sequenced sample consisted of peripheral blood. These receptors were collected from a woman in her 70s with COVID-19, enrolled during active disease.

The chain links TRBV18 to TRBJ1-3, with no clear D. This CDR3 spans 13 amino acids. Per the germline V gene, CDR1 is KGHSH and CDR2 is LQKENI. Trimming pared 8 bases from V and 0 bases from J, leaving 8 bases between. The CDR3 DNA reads TGTGCCAGCCTTGAGAGCTCTGGAAACACCATATATTTT. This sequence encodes CASLESSGNTIYF.

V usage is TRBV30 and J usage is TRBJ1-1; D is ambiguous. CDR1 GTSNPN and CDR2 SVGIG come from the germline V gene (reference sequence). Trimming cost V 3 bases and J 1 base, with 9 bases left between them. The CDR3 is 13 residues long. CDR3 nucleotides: TGTGCCTGGAGCCCTACAGAGAACACTGAAGCTTTCTTT. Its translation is CAWSPTENTEAFF.

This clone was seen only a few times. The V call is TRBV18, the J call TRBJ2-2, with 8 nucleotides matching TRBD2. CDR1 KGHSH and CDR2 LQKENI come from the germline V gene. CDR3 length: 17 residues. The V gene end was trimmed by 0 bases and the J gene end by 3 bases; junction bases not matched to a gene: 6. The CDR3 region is CASSPPNRAGDTGELFF. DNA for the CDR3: TGTGCCAGCTCACCACCGAACCGAGCGGGAGACACCGGGGAGCTGTTTTTT.

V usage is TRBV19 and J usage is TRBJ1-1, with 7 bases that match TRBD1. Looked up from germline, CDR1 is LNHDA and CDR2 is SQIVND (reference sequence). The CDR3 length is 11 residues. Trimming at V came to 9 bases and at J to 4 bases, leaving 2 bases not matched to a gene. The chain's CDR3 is CASHRGTEAFF. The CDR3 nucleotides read TGTGCCAGCCACAGGGGCACTGAAGCTTTCTTT.

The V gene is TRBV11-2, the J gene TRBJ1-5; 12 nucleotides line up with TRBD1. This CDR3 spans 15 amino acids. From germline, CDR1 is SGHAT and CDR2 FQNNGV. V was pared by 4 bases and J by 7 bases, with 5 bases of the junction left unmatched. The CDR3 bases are TGTGCCAGCAGCTCGGGACAGGGGGCTCGACAGCCCCAGCATTTT. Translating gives CASSSGQGARQPQHF.

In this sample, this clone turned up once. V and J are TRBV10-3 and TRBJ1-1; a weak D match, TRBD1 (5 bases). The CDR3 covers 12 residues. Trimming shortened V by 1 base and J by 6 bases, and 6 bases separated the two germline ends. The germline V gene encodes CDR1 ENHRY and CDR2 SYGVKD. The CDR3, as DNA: TGTGCCATCAGTGAGTGGGGCTCTGAAGCTTTCTTT. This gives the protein CAISEWGSEAFF.

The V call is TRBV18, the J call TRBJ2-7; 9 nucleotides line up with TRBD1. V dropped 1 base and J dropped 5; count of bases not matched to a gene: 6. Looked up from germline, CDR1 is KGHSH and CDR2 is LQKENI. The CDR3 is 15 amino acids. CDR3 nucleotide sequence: TGTGCCAGCTCACCACGACAGGGGGTAGGCCACGAGCAGTACTTC. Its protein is CASSPRQGVGHEQYF.

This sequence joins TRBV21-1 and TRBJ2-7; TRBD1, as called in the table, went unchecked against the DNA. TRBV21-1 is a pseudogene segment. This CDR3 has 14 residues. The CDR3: CASSKALWPHEQYF. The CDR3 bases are TGTGCCAGCAGCAAAGCGCTTTGGCCCCACGAGCAGTACTTC.